This T cell receptor beta chain stems from a study of T cells in Graves' hyperthyroidism and ophthalmopathy. Turning to the study itself: Peripheral blood draws took place at initial diagnosis, ahead of any treatment.

Researchers took RNA transcripts and amplified the TCR beta CDR3 regions from them. The study used the HTBI primer set for a first-round RT-PCR of the TCR CDR3. TCRdb used MiXCR to reprocess the multiplex PCR reads, holding one entry per CDR3 protein. The sample has around 620,000 distinct CDR3 sequences, over 12% seen once; the top ten hold around 7%. This clonotype was found a few times. Germline V gene sequence: CDR1 SQVTM, CDR2 ANQGSEA. This CDR3 comprises 12 residues. V lost 4 bases to trimming and J lost 3 bases, with 9 bases between them. The chain links TRBV29-1 to TRBJ2-5; D is undetermined. Sequenced: blood. The TCR sequence derives from a woman aged 18-30 years with Graves' ophthalmopathy. In DNA, the CDR3 is TGCAGCGTTGTCTCAGGTGAAGAGACCCAGTACTTC. Translation: CSVVSGEETQYF.